This entry concerns a single TCR beta chain. The antigen is undetermined. One entry per CDR3 protein results from TCRdb running MiXCR on the 5' RACE reads. The table lists 550,000 or so distinct CDR3 sequences, under 25% of them singletons, with 13% to 15% in the top ten. This entry is derived from a study of T cells after yellow fever vaccination. Study results and limitations: Among primary-vaccination clones, most reappeared after the booster, at 95% to 96% for CD4 and around 90% for CD8.

This material consisted of PBMCs, taken 15 days after the yellow fever booster vaccination. The receptor was derived from a man under 40 who received the YFV17D yellow fever vaccine.

The CDR3 DNA follows: TGCGCCAGCAGCCCGGCTAGCGGGAGGCTGTACGAGCAGTACTTC. It is translated as CASSPASGRLYEQYF. This chain connects TRBV5-1 to TRBJ2-7, with 11 positions matching TRBD2. The junction had 7 bases not matched to a gene; V was cut back by 4 bases and J by 4 bases. Germline CDR1 reads SGHRS; CDR2 reads YFSETQ. The CDR3 loop spans 15 amino acids.